This TCR beta chain appears in the sequencing data of a study of T cell changes during pregnancy in multiple sclerosis. This CDR3 region has 14 residues. Germline lookup yields CDR1 SGHVS and CDR2 FQNEAQ. With 4 bases clipped from V and 5 bases from J, the junction kept 3 bases outside the gene matches. Profiled with immunoSEQ multiplex PCR; TCRdb holds only in-frame clones, not every one. This repertoire shows roughly 30,000 clones, roughly 89% found once; its top ten account for around 8.6%. The TCR sequence derives from a female donor with multiple sclerosis, enrolled in a pregnancy study. The chain recombines TRBV7-8 with TRBJ2-1; 9 bases match TRBD1. The starting material was CD8+ T cells from peripheral blood mononuclear cells, obtained before pregnancy. CDR3 sequence reads: CASSWGTGNNEQFF. The CDR3 DNA follows: TGTGCCAGCAGCTGGGGGACAGGGAACAATGAGCAGTTCTTC.